The 19 T cell receptor beta chains given below trace back to one sample, sequenced in a study of cytomegalovirus exposure and HLA in healthy donors. In the PCR, 60 Vbeta and 13 Jbeta primers were used. Some clones are missing from TCRdb's copy, which holds only in-frame ones; the method was immunoSEQ multiplex PCR. Found here are some 86,000 clones, around 64% of them singletons; the top ten hold 2.1%. Source material: PBMCs. The receptors come from a man aged 25-45 years in good health and CMV-seronegative.

This clone was counted only a few times. The rearrangement uses TRBV7-9 and TRBJ2-7; no definite D call. The V gene's germline CDR1 is SEHNR and CDR2 FQNEAQ (reference sequence). The ends were cut back, 1 base at V and 6 bases at J, with 13 bases in the middle. This CDR3 contains 14 residues. DNA of the CDR3: TGTGCCAGCAGCTTAGTTCTAGAAGGCTCCGAGCAGTACTTC. Residues: CASSLVLEGSEQYF.

This clone was recorded only once. The V gene is TRBV19, the J gene TRBJ1-1, with TRBD1 matching over 8 bases. Looked up from germline, CDR1 is LNHDA and CDR2 is SQIVND (reference sequence). This CDR3 contains 15 residues. J was trimmed by 6 bases and V by 6 bases; bases with no gene match: 12. This CDR3 is CASRGPGQGLSEAFF. The CDR3, as DNA: TGTGCCAGTAGAGGCCCCGGACAGGGTTTATCTGAAGCTTTCTTT.

The rearrangement links TRBV30 to TRBJ1-1, with TRBD1 identical over 10 bases. Germline V gene sequence: CDR1 GTSNPN, CDR2 SVGIG (reference sequence). This CDR3 region has 16 residues. J lost 2 bases, V lost 5 bases, and 11 bases had no gene match. The chain's CDR3 is CAWGGGTGEVNTEAFF. CDR3 sequence (DNA): TGTGCCTGGGGGGGCGGGACAGGGGAAGTAAACACTGAAGCTTTCTTT.

The chain employs TRBV19 and TRBJ1-4; TRBD1 matches at 8 bases. The CDR3 contains 13 residues. The germline CDR1 and CDR2 sequences are LNHDA and SQIVND (reference sequence). Germline trimming cut 8 bases from V and 6 bases from J; bases unmatched to any gene: 5. The CDR3 is CASYSDRDEKLFF. CDR3 sequence (DNA): TGTGCCAGTTACTCGGACAGGGATGAAAAACTGTTTTTT.

This clone showed up just a few times. The chain joins TRBV27 to TRBJ1-5, with D possibly TRBD1 on 6 matching bases. The V and J ends lost 5 bases and 9 bases respectively, with 20 bases between them. Germline-derived CDR1 and CDR2 are MNHEY and SMNVEV (reference sequence). This CDR3 comprises 15 residues. Here the CDR3 reads CASSQGAGDVGPQHF. CDR3 bases: TGTGCCAGCAGTCAAGGGGCAGGGGACGTCGGGCCCCAGCATTTT.

V and J are TRBV19 and TRBJ1-4; possibly TRBD1 for D (6 bases). Germline CDR1 is LNHDA and CDR2 is SQIVND (reference sequence). The CDR3 totals 16 residues. Between the trimmed V and J ends, which lost 4 bases and 4 bases, there was a span of 16 bases. The CDR3 here is CASSTPRDIHNEKLFF. The DNA of the CDR3 is TGTGCCAGTAGTACCCCCCGGGACATCCATAATGAAAAACTGTTTTTT.

V gene TRBV27 combines with J gene TRBJ1-2; D is uncertain. Germline V CDR1 and CDR2: MNHEY, SMNVEV (reference sequence). V lost 2 bases, J lost 0 bases, and 4 bases lay in between. This CDR3 is 13 amino acids long. CDR3: CASSLAANYGYTF. CDR3 bases: TGTGCCAGCAGTTTAGCGGCTAACTATGGCTACACCTTC.

The chain carries TRBV19 and TRBJ1-2; 8 bases are a match to TRBD1. J gave up 7 bases and V 5 bases, and 15 bases lay outside the gene matches. Germline V gene data show CDR1 as LNHDA and CDR2 as SQIVND (reference sequence). CDR3 length: 16 residues. CDR3 protein: CASSSWQGAEMGGYTF. CDR3 bases: TGTGCCAGTAGTTCCTGGCAGGGGGCGGAGATGGGTGGCTACACCTTC. The full variable domain, completed using reference TRBV19 and TRBJ1-2, is DGGITQSPKYLFRKEGQNVTLSCEQNLNHDAMYWYRQDPGQGLRLIYYSQIVNDFQKGDIAEGYSVSREKKESFPLTVTSAQKNPTAFYLCASSSWQGAEMGGYTFGSGTRLTVV.

This clone was seen a single time. The rearrangement links TRBV6-1 to TRBJ1-3; D is unclear. The CDR3 is made up of 15 amino acids. Germline-derived CDR1 and CDR2 are MNHNS and SASEGT. V lost 6 bases and J lost 0, with 12 bases in between. The CDR3 DNA reads TGTGCCAGCAGAACTGACGGGGACTCTGGAAACACCATATATTTT. This sequence encodes CASRTDGDSGNTIYF.

This clone was observed a handful of times. The chain carries TRBV7-2 and TRBJ2-2; 10 bases are shared with TRBD1. V gave up 9 bases and J gave up 6 bases; unmatched junction bases: 4. There are 13 residues in the CDR3. The germline V gene has CDR1 SGHTA and CDR2 FQGNSA. The CDR3 loop reads CARGQGKAGELFF. The DNA of the CDR3 is TGTGCCAGGGGACAGGGGAAGGCCGGGGAGCTGTTTTTT.

The gene calls are TRBV7-9 and TRBJ2-1, with 10 bases matching TRBD1. The CDR3 runs 17 residues. V was clipped by 4 bases and J by 7 bases; unmatched bases: 13. Germline V gene data show CDR1 as SEHNR and CDR2 as FQNEAQ (reference sequence). In nucleotides, the CDR3 is TGTGCCAGCAGCTCGGGACAGGGGCTCCAAATAGTGAATGAGCAGTTCTTC. It translates to CASSSGQGLQIVNEQFF.

The V and J genes are TRBV7-9 and TRBJ2-7; perhaps TRBD1 as D (6 bases). Germline CDR1 is SEHNR and CDR2 is FQNEAQ (reference sequence). Trimming pared 0 bases from V and 2 bases from J, leaving 8 bases between. The CDR3 spans 14 residues. The CDR3 nucleotides read TGTGCCAGCAGCTTAGCGGGGGACACCTACGAGCAGTACTTC. Translation gives CASSLAGDTYEQYF.

The chain carries TRBV19 and TRBJ1-2; D call uncertain. The CDR3 totals 14 residues. Trimming pared 5 bases from V and 0 bases from J, leaving 10 bases between. Germline V lookup: CDR1 LNHDA, CDR2 SQIVND (reference sequence). The CDR3 loop is CASSLMLANYGYTF. CDR3 sequence (DNA): TGTGCCAGTAGTCTGATGCTAGCTAACTATGGCTACACCTTC.

This chain connects TRBV30 to TRBJ1-6, with a weak D call TRBD1 (6 bases). Germline CDR1 and CDR2: GTSNPN and SVGIG (reference sequence). This CDR3 spans 11 amino acids. The V end was cut by 7 bases, the J end by 8 bases, with 9 bases between. CDR3 loop: CAYNRDSPLHF. Written as DNA, the CDR3 is TGTGCCTATAACAGGGATTCACCCCTCCACTTT.

The chain combines TRBV30 with TRBJ1-1; possibly TRBD1 for D (5 bases). The CDR3 runs to 13 residues. V shed 4 bases and J shed 1 base, with 10 bases lying between them. The germline V gene has CDR1 GTSNPN and CDR2 SVGIG (reference sequence). CDR3 in amino acids: CAWTQTGNTEAFF. CDR3 in DNA: TGTGCCTGGACTCAAACAGGGAACACTGAAGCTTTCTTT.

The V call is TRBV5-6, the J call TRBJ1-5, with TRBD1 matching 7 bases. The V gene's germline CDR1 is SGHDT and CDR2 YYEEEE. The CDR3 totals 14 residues. V was clipped by 2 bases and J by 1 base; unmatched bases: 0. The CDR3 bases are TGTGCCAGCAGCTTACAGGGGAGCAATCAGCCCCAGCATTTT. Its protein product is CASSLQGSNQPQHF.

V and J are TRBV5-1 and TRBJ1-2; TRBD1 matches 9 bases. Germline trimming cut 3 bases from V and 4 bases from J; bases unmatched to any gene: 4. The germline V gene encodes CDR1 SGHRS and CDR2 YFSETQ. This CDR3 has 14 amino acids. The CDR3 DNA is TGCGCCAGCAGCTCGGGACAGGGCACCTATGGCTACACCTTC. This sequence encodes CASSSGQGTYGYTF.

The chain recombines TRBV28 with TRBJ1-1, with TRBD1 identical over 9 bases. Germline values: CDR1 MDHEN, CDR2 SYDVKM. The CDR3 covers 13 residues. V lost 6 bases to trimming and J lost 10 bases; unmatched junction nucleotides: 9. As DNA, the CDR3 is TGTGCCAGCAGCACGGGACAGGGCTCTGCAGCTTTCTTT. It translates to CASSTGQGSAAFF.

The chain is built from TRBV5-6 and TRBJ2-1; 8 bases line up with TRBD1. Germline lookup yields CDR1 SGHDT and CDR2 YYEEEE. J was trimmed by 5 bases and V by 4 bases; bases with no gene match: 8. The CDR3 has 15 amino acids. CDR3: CASSKTGGPNNEQFF. The CDR3 DNA reads TGTGCCAGCAGCAAAACAGGGGGTCCAAACAATGAGCAGTTCTTC.